The clone carrying this TCR beta chain showed up just a few times. This entry belongs to a study of blood T cell repertoires in COVID-19. Sequenced by immunoSEQ multiplex PCR; TCRdb stores in-frame clones only, minus some. The sample lists 270,000 or so clones; 82% were seen once. What was sequenced was peripheral blood. The source is a woman aged 18-29 years with acute or convalescent COVID-19.

Here the CDR3 reads CAGTSGSRGTGELFF. CDR3 sequence (DNA): TGCGCGGGGACTAGCGGGAGTCGGGGCACCGGGGAGCTGTTTTTT. The rearrangement uses TRBV4-3 and TRBJ2-2; 14 nucleotides match TRBD2. CDR1 LGHNA and CDR2 YSLEER come from the germline V gene. The CDR3 contains 15 residues.